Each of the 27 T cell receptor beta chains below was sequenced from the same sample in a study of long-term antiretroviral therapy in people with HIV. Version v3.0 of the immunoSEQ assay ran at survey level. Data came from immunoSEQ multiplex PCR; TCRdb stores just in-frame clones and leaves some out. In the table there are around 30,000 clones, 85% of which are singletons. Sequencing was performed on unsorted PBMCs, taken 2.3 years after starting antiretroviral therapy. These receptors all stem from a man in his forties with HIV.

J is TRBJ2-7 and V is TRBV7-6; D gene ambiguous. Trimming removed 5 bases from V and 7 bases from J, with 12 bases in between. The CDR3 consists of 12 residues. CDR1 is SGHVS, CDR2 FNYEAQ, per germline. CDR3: CASSVGVGEQYF. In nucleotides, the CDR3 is TGTGCCAGCAGCGTAGGTGTGGGAGAGCAGTACTTC.

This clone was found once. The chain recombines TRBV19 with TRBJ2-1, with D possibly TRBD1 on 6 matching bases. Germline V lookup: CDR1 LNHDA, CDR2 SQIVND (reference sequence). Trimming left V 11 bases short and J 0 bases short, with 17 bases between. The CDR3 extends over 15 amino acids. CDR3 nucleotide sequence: TGTGCCTCCCAGGGGCCGCCCAGCTCCTACAATGAGCAGTTCTTC. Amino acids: CASQGPPSSYNEQFF.

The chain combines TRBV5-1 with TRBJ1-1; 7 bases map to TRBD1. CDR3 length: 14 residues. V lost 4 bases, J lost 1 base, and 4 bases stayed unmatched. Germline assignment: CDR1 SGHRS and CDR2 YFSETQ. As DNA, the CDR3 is TGCGCCAGCAGCCCTGACAGGGCGAACACTGAAGCTTTCTTT. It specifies CASSPDRANTEAFF. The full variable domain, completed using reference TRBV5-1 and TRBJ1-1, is KAGVTQTPRYLIKTRGQQVTLSCSPISGHRSVSWYQQTPGQGLQFLFEYFSETQRNKGNFPGRFSGRQFSNSRSEMNVSTLELGDSALYLCASSPDRANTEAFFGQGTRLTVV.

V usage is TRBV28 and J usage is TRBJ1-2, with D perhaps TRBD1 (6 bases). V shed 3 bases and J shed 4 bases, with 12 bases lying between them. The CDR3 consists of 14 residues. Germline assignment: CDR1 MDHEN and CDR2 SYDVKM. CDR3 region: CASSLGARAYGYTF. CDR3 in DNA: TGTGCCAGCAGTTTGGGGGCGCGGGCCTATGGCTACACCTTC.

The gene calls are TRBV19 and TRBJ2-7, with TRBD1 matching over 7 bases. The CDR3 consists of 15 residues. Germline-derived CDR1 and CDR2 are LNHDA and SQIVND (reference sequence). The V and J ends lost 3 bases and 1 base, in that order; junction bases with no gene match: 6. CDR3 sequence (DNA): TGTGCCAGTAGTATGGGGACAGTTCCATCCTACGAGCAGTACTTC. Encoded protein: CASSMGTVPSYEQYF.

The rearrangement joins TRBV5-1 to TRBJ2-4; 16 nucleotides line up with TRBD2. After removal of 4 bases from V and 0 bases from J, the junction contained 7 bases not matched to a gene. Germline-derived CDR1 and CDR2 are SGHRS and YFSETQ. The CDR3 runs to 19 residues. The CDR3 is CASSPEGTSGGVAKNIQYF. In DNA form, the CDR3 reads TGCGCCAGCAGCCCGGAGGGGACTAGCGGGGGGGTAGCCAAAAACATTCAGTACTTC.

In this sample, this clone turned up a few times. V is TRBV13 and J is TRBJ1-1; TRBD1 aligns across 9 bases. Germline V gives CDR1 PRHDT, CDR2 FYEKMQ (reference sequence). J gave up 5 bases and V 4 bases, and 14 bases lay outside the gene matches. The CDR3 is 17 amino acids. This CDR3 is CASSSSGTGKEQTEAFF. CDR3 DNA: TGTGCCAGCAGCTCTAGTGGGACAGGGAAAGAACAGACTGAAGCTTTCTTT.

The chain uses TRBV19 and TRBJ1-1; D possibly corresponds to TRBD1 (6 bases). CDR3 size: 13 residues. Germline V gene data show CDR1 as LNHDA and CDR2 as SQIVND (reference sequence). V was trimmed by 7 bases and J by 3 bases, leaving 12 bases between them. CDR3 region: CASTPDRYTEAFF. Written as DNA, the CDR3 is TGTGCCAGTACCCCGGACAGATACACTGAAGCTTTCTTT.

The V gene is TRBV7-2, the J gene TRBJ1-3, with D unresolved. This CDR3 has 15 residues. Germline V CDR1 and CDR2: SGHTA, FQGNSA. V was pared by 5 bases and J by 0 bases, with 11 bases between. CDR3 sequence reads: CASSPRPGSGNTIYF. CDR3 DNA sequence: TGTGCCAGCAGCCCTCGCCCGGGCTCTGGAAACACCATATATTTT.

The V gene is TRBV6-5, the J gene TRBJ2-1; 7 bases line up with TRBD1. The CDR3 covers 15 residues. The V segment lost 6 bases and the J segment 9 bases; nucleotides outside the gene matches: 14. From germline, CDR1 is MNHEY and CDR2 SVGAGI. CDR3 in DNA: TGTGCCAGCAGCTCCAGACAGGGTGGGAGTGTTGAGCAGTTCTTC. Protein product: CASSSRQGGSVEQFF.

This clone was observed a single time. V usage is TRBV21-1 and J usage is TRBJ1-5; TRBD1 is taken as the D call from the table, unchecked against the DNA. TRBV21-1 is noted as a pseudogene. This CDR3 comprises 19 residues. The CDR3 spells CASSKALTGLGRSNQPQHF. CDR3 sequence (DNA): TGTGCCAGCAGCAAAGCACTGACAGGGTTAGGAAGAAGCAATCAGCCCCAGCATTTT.

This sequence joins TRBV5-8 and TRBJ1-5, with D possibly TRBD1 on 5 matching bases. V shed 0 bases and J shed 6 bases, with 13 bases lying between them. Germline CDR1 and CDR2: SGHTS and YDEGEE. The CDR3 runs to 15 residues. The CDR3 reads CASSLGGGGRQPQHF. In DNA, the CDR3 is TGTGCCAGCAGCTTGGGTGGGGGTGGGCGTCAGCCCCAGCATTTT.

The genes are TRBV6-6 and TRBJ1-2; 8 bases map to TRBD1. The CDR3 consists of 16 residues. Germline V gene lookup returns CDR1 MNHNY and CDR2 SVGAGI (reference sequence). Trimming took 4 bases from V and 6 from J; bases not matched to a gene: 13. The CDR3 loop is CASSSYRAGGGNGYTF. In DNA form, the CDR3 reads TGTGCCAGCAGTTCCTACAGGGCAGGGGGCGGCAATGGCTACACCTTC.

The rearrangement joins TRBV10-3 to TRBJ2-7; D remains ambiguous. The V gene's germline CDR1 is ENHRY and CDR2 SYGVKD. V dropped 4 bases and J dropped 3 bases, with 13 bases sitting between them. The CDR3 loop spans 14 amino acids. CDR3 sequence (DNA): TGTGCCATCAGTGGAGGCCTCTCAGGCTACGAGCAGTACTTC. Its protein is CAISGGLSGYEQYF.

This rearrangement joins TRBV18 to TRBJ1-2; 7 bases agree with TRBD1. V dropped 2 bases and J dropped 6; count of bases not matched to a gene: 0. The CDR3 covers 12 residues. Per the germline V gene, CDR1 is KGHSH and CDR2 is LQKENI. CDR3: CASSPDRDGYTF. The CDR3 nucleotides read TGTGCCAGCTCACCAGACAGGGATGGCTACACCTTC.

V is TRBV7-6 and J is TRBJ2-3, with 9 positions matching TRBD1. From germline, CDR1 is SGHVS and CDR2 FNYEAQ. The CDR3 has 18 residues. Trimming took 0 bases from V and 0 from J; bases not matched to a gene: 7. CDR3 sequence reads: CASSLAPGTGTSTDTQYF. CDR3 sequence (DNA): TGTGCCAGCAGCTTAGCCCCCGGGACAGGGACTAGCACAGATACGCAGTATTTT.

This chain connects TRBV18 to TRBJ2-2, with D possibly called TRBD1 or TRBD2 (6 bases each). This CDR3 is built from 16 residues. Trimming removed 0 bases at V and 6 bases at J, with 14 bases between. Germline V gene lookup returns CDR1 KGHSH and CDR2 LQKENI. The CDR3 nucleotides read TGTGCCAGCTCACCACCCCTCGGGGGCGCCCCCGGGGAGCTGTTTTTT. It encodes CASSPPLGGAPGELFF.

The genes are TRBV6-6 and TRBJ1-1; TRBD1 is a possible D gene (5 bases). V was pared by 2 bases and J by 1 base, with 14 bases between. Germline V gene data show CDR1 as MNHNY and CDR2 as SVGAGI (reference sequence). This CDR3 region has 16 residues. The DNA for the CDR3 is TGTGCCAGCAGTTACCGACAGTACCCATCGAACACTGAAGCTTTCTTT. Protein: CASSYRQYPSNTEAFF.

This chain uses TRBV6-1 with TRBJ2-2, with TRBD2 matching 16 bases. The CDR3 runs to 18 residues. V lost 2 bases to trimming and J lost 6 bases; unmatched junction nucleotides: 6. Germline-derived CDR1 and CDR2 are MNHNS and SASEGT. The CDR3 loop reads CASSESAGTSGRAGELFF. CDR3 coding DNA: TGTGCCAGCAGTGAAAGTGCCGGGACTAGCGGGAGGGCCGGGGAGCTGTTTTTT.

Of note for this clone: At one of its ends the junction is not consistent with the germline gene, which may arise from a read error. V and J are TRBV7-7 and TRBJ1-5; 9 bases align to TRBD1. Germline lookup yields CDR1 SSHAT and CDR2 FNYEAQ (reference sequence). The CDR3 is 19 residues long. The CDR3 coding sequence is TGTGCTAGCAGCTTGGGACAGGGACCGTTTTGCCATAGCAATCAGCCCCAGCATTTT. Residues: CASSLGQGPFCHSNQPQHF.

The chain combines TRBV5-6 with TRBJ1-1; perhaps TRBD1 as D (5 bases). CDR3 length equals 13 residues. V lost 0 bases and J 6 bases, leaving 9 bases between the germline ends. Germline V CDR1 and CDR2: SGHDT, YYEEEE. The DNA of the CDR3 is TGTGCCAGCAGCTTGGGGGGCGGGGCTGAAGCTTTCTTT. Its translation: CASSLGGGAEAFF.

CDR3 DNA sequence: TGTGCCAGCAGCCAAGGAAGGGGCAGGGTTTACACAGATACGCAGTATTTT. It encodes CASSQGRGRVYTDTQYF. The chain is built from TRBV14 and TRBJ2-3, with D possibly TRBD1 on 5 matching bases. Germline loops: CDR1 SGHDN, CDR2 FVKESK. The CDR3 extends over 17 amino acids. With 1 base removed from V and 2 bases from J, the gap between germline ends came to 16 bases.

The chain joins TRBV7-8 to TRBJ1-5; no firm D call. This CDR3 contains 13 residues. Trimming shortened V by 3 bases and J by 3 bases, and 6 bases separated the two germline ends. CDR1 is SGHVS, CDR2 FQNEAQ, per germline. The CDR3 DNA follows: TGTGCCAGCAGCTTGTGGGACAATCAGCCCCAGCATTTT. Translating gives CASSLWDNQPQHF.

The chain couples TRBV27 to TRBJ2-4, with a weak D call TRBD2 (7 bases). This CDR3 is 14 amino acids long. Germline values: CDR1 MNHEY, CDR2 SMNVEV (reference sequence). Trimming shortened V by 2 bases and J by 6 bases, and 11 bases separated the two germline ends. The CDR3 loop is CASSLGGGANIQYF. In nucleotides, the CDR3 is TGTGCCAGCAGTTTAGGAGGGGGGGCAAACATTCAGTACTTC.

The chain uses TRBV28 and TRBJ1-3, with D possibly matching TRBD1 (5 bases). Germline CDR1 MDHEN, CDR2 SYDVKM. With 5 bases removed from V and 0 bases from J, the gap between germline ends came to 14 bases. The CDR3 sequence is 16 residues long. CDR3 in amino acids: CASSPPGRGSGNTIYF. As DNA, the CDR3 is TGTGCCAGCAGTCCGCCGGGACGGGGCTCTGGAAACACCATATATTTT.

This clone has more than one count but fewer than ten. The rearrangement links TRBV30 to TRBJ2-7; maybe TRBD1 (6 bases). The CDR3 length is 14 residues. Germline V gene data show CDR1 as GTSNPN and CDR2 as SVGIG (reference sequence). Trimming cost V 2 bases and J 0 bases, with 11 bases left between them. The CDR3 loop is CAWSTDRTSYEQYF. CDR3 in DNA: TGTGCCTGGAGTACGGACAGAACCTCCTACGAGCAGTACTTC.

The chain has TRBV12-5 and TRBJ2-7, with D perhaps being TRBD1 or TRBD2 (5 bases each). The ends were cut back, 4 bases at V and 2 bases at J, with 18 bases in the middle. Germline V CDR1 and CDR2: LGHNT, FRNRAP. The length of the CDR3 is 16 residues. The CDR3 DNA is TGTGCTAGTGGTTACGGGACGAGAGCATTTACCTACGAGCAGTACTTC. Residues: CASGYGTRAFTYEQYF. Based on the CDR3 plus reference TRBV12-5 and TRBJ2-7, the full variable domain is DARVTQTPRHKVTEMGQEVTMRCQPILGHNTVFWYRQTMMQGLELLAYFRNRAPLDDSGMPKDRFSAEMPDATLATLKIQPSEPRDSAVYFCASGYGTRAFTYEQYFGPGTRLTVT.